The present entry profiles one TCR beta chain with its context. Its antigen is not identified. The V gene lost 3 bases and the J gene lost 6 bases, with 8 bases spanning the gap. The CDR3 has 11 residues. The germline V gene encodes CDR1 DFQATT and CDR2 SNEGSKA (reference sequence). This sample stems from a study of T cells in localized non-small cell lung cancer. The study, taken as a whole, reports: Patients showing higher blood T cell density tended to see longer overall survival. Appearance in adjacent lung was seen for a median approximately 59 of the top 100 tumor clones. Clonality of T cells reached its maximum in uninvolved adjacent lung, surpassing tumor. Sequence data derive from only one tumor region, so heterogeneity remains possible.

Repertoires were generated with immunoSEQ multiplex PCR, while TCRdb's copy carries only in-frame clones and drops some. The sample has around 130,000 clones; roughly 90% are singletons. This rearrangement joins TRBV20-1 to TRBJ1-1; D gene uncertain. The source of this sequence is an older female donor with stage I lung adenocarcinoma. The specimen comprised peripheral blood, sampled before any cancer treatment. The CDR3 protein is CSASLISEAFF. CDR3 nucleotides: TGCAGTGCTAGCCTTATCTCTGAAGCTTTCTTT.